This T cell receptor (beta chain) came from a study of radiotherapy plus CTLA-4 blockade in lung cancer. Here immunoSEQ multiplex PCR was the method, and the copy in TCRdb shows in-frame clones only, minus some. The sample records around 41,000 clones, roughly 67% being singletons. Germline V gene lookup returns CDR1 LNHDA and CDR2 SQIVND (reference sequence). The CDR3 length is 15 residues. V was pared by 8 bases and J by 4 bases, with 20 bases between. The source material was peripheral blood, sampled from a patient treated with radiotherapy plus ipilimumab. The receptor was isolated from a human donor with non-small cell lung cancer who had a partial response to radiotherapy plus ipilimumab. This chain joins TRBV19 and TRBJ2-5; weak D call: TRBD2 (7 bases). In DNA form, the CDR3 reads TGTGCCAGTCGCCGGGAGGACAGTTTGGGAGAGACCCAGTACTTC. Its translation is CASRREDSLGETQYF.